Listed here are 13 T cell receptor beta chains from one sample, sequenced in a study of CD8 T cells in Susac syndrome. Reverse transcription of about 0.45 to 1 ug RNA was carried out with random hexamers. TCRdb reprocessed the immunoSEQ multiplex PCR reads via MiXCR and lists one record per CDR3 protein. The table shows under 550,000 distinct CDR3 sequences, with 85% to 90% occurring only once. Sequenced: CD8+ T cells from PBMCs. The receptors were sampled from a human donor with multiple sclerosis.

The chain uses TRBV6-2 or TRBV6-3 and TRBJ2-2, with D maybe TRBD2 (5 bases). Trimming cost V 6 bases and J 0 bases, with 14 bases left between them. Germline V gives CDR1 MNHEY, CDR2 SVGEGT. CDR3 length equals 16 residues. In DNA, the CDR3 is TGTGCCAGCAGACTCGCGGACTCAGCGAACACCGGGGAGCTGTTTTTT. As protein: CASRLADSANTGELFF.

This chain connects TRBV20-1 to TRBJ2-7; TRBD2 agrees at 7 bases. This CDR3 has 13 residues. Per the germline V gene, CDR1 is DFQATT and CDR2 is SNEGSKA (reference sequence). J gave up 2 bases and V 7 bases, and 8 bases lay outside the gene matches. CDR3 protein: CSGRSGETYEQYF. The CDR3 DNA reads as TGCAGTGGGCGAAGCGGGGAAACCTACGAGCAGTACTTC.

The chain uses TRBV13 and TRBJ2-2; D possibly uses TRBD1 or TRBD2 (5 bases each). Trimming took 3 bases from V and 0 from J, leaving 14 bases between them. The CDR3 has 17 amino acids. The germline gives CDR1 PRHDT, CDR2 FYEKMQ (reference sequence). The CDR3 nucleotides are TGTGCCAGCAGCTTGGGGGAGTGGTCCGCGAACACCGGGGAGCTGTTTTTT. This codes for CASSLGEWSANTGELFF.

The chain joins TRBV29-1 to TRBJ2-7; D may be TRBD2 (5 bases). This CDR3 is built from 11 residues. The germline CDR1 and CDR2 sequences are SQVTM and ANQGSEA. V gave up 2 bases and J gave up 4 bases, with 6 bases separating them. The CDR3 loop reads CSVEREYEQYF. The DNA for the CDR3 is TGCAGCGTTGAAAGGGAGTACGAGCAGTACTTC.

This clonotype was detected only a few times. The chain is built from TRBV12-3 or TRBV12-4 and TRBJ2-3; 7 bases match TRBD2. V lost 4 bases to trimming and J lost 5 bases; unmatched junction nucleotides: 0. CDR3 size: 12 residues. CDR3 sequence: CASSSGGDTQYF. CDR3 coding DNA: TGTGCCAGCAGTTCGGGAGGAGATACGCAGTATTTT.

The rearrangement joins TRBV18 to TRBJ2-3; possible D gene TRBD1, 6 bases. Germline V lookup: CDR1 KGHSH, CDR2 LQKENI. The CDR3 loop spans 14 amino acids. The V gene lost 8 bases and the J gene lost 4 bases, with 16 bases spanning the gap. CDR3 DNA: TGTGCCAGCATCGGGAACAGGGCTCCAGATACGCAGTATTTT. This sequence encodes CASIGNRAPDTQYF. Combining the CDR3 with reference TRBV18 and TRBJ2-3 gives the whole variable domain NAGVMQNPRHLVRRRGQEARLRCSPMKGHSHVYWYRQLPEEGLKFMVYLQKENIIDESGMPKERFSAEFPKEGPSILRIQQVVRGDSAAYFCASIGNRAPDTQYFGPGTRLTVL.

The chain links TRBV24-1 to TRBJ1-1; possible D gene TRBD1, 5 bases. Germline V gene data show CDR1 as KGHDR and CDR2 as SFDVKD. The CDR3 sequence is 13 residues long. V lost 6 bases to trimming and J lost 0 bases, with 7 bases between them. The CDR3 region is CATSSGLNTEAFF. In DNA form, the CDR3 reads TGTGCCACCAGTTCAGGGTTGAACACTGAAGCTTTCTTT.

The rearrangement uses TRBV7-9 and TRBJ2-1; the match to TRBD2 covers 7 bases. Germline CDR1 reads SEHNR; CDR2 reads FQNEAQ (reference sequence). The CDR3 extends over 14 amino acids. J lost 5 bases, V lost 3 bases, and 4 bases had no gene match. The CDR3 reads CASSFRGGDNEQFF. CDR3 coding DNA: TGTGCCAGCAGCTTTCGCGGGGGAGACAATGAGCAGTTCTTC.

V and J are TRBV5-4 and TRBJ2-7; D gene unclear. This CDR3 region has 13 residues. Germline-derived CDR1 and CDR2 are SGHNT and YYREEE (reference sequence). V dropped 1 base and J dropped 5 bases, with 10 bases sitting between them. CDR3: CASSLSSGNEQYF. The CDR3 nucleotides read TGTGCCAGCAGCTTGAGTTCTGGTAACGAGCAGTACTTC.

The rearrangement links TRBV4-1 to TRBJ1-4; TRBD1 agrees at 7 bases. The CDR3 runs to 19 residues. V was pared by 0 bases and J by 6 bases, with 16 bases of the junction left unmatched. Germline values: CDR1 MGHRA, CDR2 YSYEKL. The DNA for the CDR3 is TGCGCCAGCAGCCAAGAGTTTTCCGCAGGGGGAATTCGATATGAAAAACTGTTTTTT. It specifies CASSQEFSAGGIRYEKLFF.

This clonotype has more than one count but fewer than ten. V usage is TRBV6-1 and J usage is TRBJ2-7; no firm D call. Trimming left V 4 bases short and J 6 bases short, with 1 base between. There are 9 residues in the CDR3. Looked up from germline, CDR1 is MNHNS and CDR2 is SASEGT. CDR3: CASSVEQYF. In DNA form, the CDR3 reads TGTGCCAGCAGTGTCGAGCAGTACTTC.

This clonotype was observed a handful of times. The gene calls are TRBV4-1 and TRBJ2-5; a weak D match, TRBD2 (6 bases). The CDR3 runs 15 residues. V shed 0 bases and J shed 5 bases, with 13 bases lying between them. CDR1 and CDR2 (germline): MGHRA, YSYEKL. CDR3 coding DNA: TGCGCCAGCAGCCAAGATCCGGAGGGCTGGGAGACCCAGTACTTC. Translated, it gives CASSQDPEGWETQYF.

The chain links TRBV3-1 to TRBJ2-2; weak D call: TRBD2 (6 bases). CDR3 length: 15 residues. V was cut by 1 base and J by 6 bases, with 12 bases left in between. Germline V gene sequence: CDR1 LGHDT, CDR2 YNNKEL (reference sequence). CDR3 in DNA: TGTGCCAGCAGCCAAGTCGGCCGGGAGCCCGGGGAGCTGTTTTTT. Its protein product is CASSQVGREPGELFF.